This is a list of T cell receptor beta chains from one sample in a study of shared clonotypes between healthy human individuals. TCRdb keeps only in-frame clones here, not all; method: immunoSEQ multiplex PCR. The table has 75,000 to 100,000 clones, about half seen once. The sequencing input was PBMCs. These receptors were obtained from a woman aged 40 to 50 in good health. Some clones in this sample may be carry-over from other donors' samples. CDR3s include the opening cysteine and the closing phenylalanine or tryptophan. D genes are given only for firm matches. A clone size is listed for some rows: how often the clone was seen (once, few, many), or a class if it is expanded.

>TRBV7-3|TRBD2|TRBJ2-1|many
TGTGCCAGCAGCTTAACGCTAGCGGGTGATGAGCAGTTCTTC
CASSLTLAGDEQFF
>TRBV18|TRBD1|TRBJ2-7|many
TGTGCCAGCACTAACCCGGAGACAGGGGTAGACGAGCAGTACTTC
CASTNPETGVDEQYF
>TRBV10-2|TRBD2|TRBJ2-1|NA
TGCGCCAGCGGGACTAGTGTCATCAATGAGCAGTTCTTC
CASGTSVINEQFF
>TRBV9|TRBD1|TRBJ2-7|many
TGTGCCAGCAGTGGGACAGGGTACCCCTACGAGCAGTACTTC
CASSGTGYPYEQYF
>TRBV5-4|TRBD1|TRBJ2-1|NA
TGTGCCAGCAGCTCCGGGACAGGGGGCTTTTATGAGCAGTTCTTC
CASSSGTGGFYEQFF
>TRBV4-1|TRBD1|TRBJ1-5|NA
TGCGCCAGCAGCCGGGGACAGCCAGCGCAGCCCCAGCATTTT
CASSRGQPAQPQHF
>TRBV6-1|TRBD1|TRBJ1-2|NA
TGTGCCAGCAGTGTACAGGGGGCGCGGGGCTACACCTTC
CASSVQGARGYTF
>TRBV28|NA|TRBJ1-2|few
TGTGCCAGCAGTTCCGGACGGGTCTATGGCTACACCTTC
CASSSGRVYGYTF
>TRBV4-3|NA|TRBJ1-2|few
TGCGCCAGCAGCCCGACAGATGTTAACTATGGCTACACCTTC
CASSPTDVNYGYTF
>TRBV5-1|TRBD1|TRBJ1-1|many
TGCGCCAGCAGCTTGGGGACAGGGGGTTTGATCACTGAAGCTTTCTTT
CASSLGTGGLITEAFF
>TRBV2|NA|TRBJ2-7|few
TGTGCCAGCAGTGAACTATATGGGATCTCCTACGAGCAGTACTTC
CASSELYGISYEQYF
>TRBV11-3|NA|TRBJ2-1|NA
TGTGCCAGCAGCTTAGCCCCGGCCTTTACAGGGTCGGACAATGAGCAGTTCTTC
CASSLAPAFTGSDNEQFF